The rows below give T cell receptor beta chains drawn from one sample of a study of T-cell memory formation after mild COVID-19. TCRdb processed the 5' RACE reads anew with MiXCR; each CDR3 protein has one entry. The table lists under 250,000 distinct CDR3 sequences, 15% of them singletons, with 2.1% in the top ten. Specimen: PBMCs or a T cell subset sorted from them (not recorded which). These receptors originate from an adult woman who had mild COVID-19 (a few samples of this study predate the infection). Cell type and time point are not known. The CDR3 runs from the conserved cysteine through the conserved F or W. A D gene is named only where the DNA matches it firmly. Not all rows give a size; the values are once, few, many and, for expanded clones, a class.

>TRBJ2-1|TRBD2|few|TRBV7-2
CASSSLAGVPNEQFF
TGTGCCAGCAGCTCTCTAGCGGGAGTACCCAATGAGCAGTTCTTC
>TRBJ1-2|-|-|TRBV12-3/TRBV12-4
CASRIQLAGHGYTF
TGTGCCAGCAGAATCCAACTGGCAGGGCATGGCTACACCTTC
>TRBJ2-7|-|-|TRBV10-3
CAISPGTRGYEQYF
TGTGCCATCAGTCCCGGGACTCGAGGCTACGAGCAGTACTTC
>TRBJ2-1|-|few|TRBV5-1
CASSLVASYNEQFF
TGCGCCAGCAGCTTGGTGGCCTCCTACAATGAGCAGTTCTTC
>TRBJ2-3|TRBD2|few|TRBV7-9
CASSPRRLAGGEDTQYF
TGTGCCAGCAGCCCCAGGAGGCTAGCGGGAGGTGAAGATACGCAGTATTTT
>TRBJ2-5|-|-|TRBV4-1
CASSQADSQETQYF
TGCGCCAGCAGCCAAGCGGACAGCCAAGAGACCCAGTACTTC
>TRBJ2-2|TRBD1|few|TRBV29-1
CSAQRDRVGTGELFF
TGCAGCGCCCAAAGAGACAGGGTCGGCACCGGGGAGCTGTTTTTT
>TRBJ2-3|TRBD1|few|TRBV4-1
CASSQMGQGGTDTQYF
TGCGCCAGCAGCCAAATGGGACAGGGGGGGACAGATACGCAGTATTTT
>TRBJ2-7|-|-|TRBV6-2/TRBV6-3
CASRTTGGYEQYF
TGTGCCAGCAGAACCACAGGCGGTTACGAGCAGTACTTC
>TRBJ2-7|TRBD2|few|TRBV7-2
CASNLDRTSGRAGEQYF
TGTGCCAGCAATCTGGACCGGACTAGCGGGAGGGCCGGCGAGCAGTACTTC
>TRBJ2-5|TRBD1|few|TRBV20-1
CSAEQGAWETQYF
TGCAGTGCTGAACAGGGGGCTTGGGAGACCCAGTACTTC
>TRBJ1-5|TRBD1|-|TRBV7-9
CASSPSGRGLGQPQHF
TGTGCCAGCAGCCCTTCGGGCAGGGGGTTGGGACAGCCCCAGCATTTT
>TRBJ2-5|TRBD2|few|TRBV11-1
CASSLSGAEQETQYF
TGTGCCAGCAGCTTGAGCGGGGCCGAACAAGAGACCCAGTACTTC
>TRBJ2-3|-|few|TRBV7-8
CASSGYTDTQYF
TGTGCCAGCAGCGGCTACACAGATACGCAGTATTTT
>TRBJ1-6|-|few|TRBV3-1
CASSPQAGYNSPLHF
TGTGCCAGCAGCCCCCAGGCAGGTTATAATTCACCCCTCCACTTT
>TRBJ2-7|-|-|TRBV14
CASSQFGEQYF
TGTGCCAGCAGCCAATTTGGGGAGCAGTACTTC
>TRBJ1-2|-|-|TRBV7-2
CASSLAYGGPYGYTF
TGTGCCAGCAGCTTAGCGTACGGGGGCCCCTATGGCTACACCTTC
>TRBJ2-3|-|few|TRBV7-2
CASSQGGDTQYF
TGTGCCAGCAGCCAGGGGGGGGATACGCAGTATTTT
>TRBJ1-2|-|many|TRBV3-1
CASSPEGHRNGYTF
TGTGCCAGCAGCCCCGAGGGGCACAGAAATGGCTACACCTTC
>TRBJ2-2|TRBD1|many|TRBV5-5
CASSLAGTGNTGELFF
TGTGCCAGCAGCTTGGCCGGGACAGGAAATACCGGGGAGCTGTTTTTT
>TRBJ2-1|-|few|TRBV6-5
CASGRPWTNNEQFF
TGTGCCAGCGGGCGTCCGTGGACCAACAATGAGCAGTTCTTC
>TRBJ2-4|TRBD1|-|TRBV5-5
CASSFGQGIAKNIQYF
TGTGCCAGCAGCTTCGGACAGGGGATAGCCAAAAACATTCAGTACTTC
>TRBJ2-7|TRBD1|-|TRBV7-9
CASSTLTGGPRLVGQYF
TGTGCCAGCAGCACCCTGACAGGGGGCCCCCGACTGGTGGGGCAGTACTTC
>TRBJ1-6|-|few|TRBV21-1
CASSKVGSPSSYNSPLHF
TGTGCCAGCAGCAAAGTAGGCAGCCCGAGCTCCTATAATTCACCCCTCCACTTT
>TRBJ1-6|TRBD1|few|TRBV3-1
CASSQGVGQGTPLHF
TGTGCCAGCAGCCAGGGTGTGGGACAGGGTACACCCCTCCACTTT
>TRBJ2-1|TRBD2|few|TRBV11-2
CASSHNLAGGNNEQFF
TGTGCCAGCAGCCACAACTTAGCGGGAGGTAACAATGAGCAGTTCTTC
>TRBJ2-3|-|few|TRBV3-1
CASSQRNTQYF
TGTGCCAGCAGCCAAAGGAATACGCAGTATTTT
>TRBJ2-1|TRBD1|-|TRBV7-2
CASSLVGTGGANNEQFF
TGTGCCAGCAGCTTAGTAGGGACAGGGGGCGCTAACAATGAGCAGTTCTTC
>TRBJ1-1|-|-|TRBV5-1
CASSSWTADNTEAFF
TGCGCCAGCAGCTCTTGGACGGCAGATAACACTGAAGCTTTCTTT
>TRBJ2-5|TRBD2|many|TRBV5-1
CASSLSGGGETQYF
TGCGCCAGCAGCCTCAGCGGGGGAGGTGAGACCCAGTACTTC
>TRBJ1-1|-|-|TRBV7-8
CASREQGNTEAFF
TGTGCCAGCAGAGAACAGGGCAACACTGAAGCTTTCTTT
>TRBJ2-7|-|few|TRBV7-3
CASSPDGGRYEQYF
TGTGCCAGCAGCCCCGATGGGGGGCGGTACGAGCAGTACTTC
>TRBJ1-1|TRBD1|-|TRBV11-2
CASGGQGHEAFF
TGTGCCAGCGGGGGACAGGGGCACGAAGCTTTCTTT
>TRBJ2-2|TRBD2|-|TRBV20-1
CSAGLAGAPGELFF
TGCAGTGCTGGACTAGCGGGAGCCCCCGGGGAGCTGTTTTTT
>TRBJ1-1|-|few|TRBV12-3/TRBV12-4
CASGPTGKGTEAFF
TGTGCCAGCGGGCCAACAGGGAAGGGCACTGAAGCTTTCTTT
>TRBJ1-5|TRBD1|-|TRBV6-1
CASSEGQNQGGNQPQHF
TGTGCCAGCAGTGAAGGTCAAAATCAGGGGGGCAATCAGCCCCAGCATTTT
>TRBJ2-1|-|few|TRBV5-1
CASTEGGLSYNEQFF
TGCGCCAGCACTGAGGGGGGTTTGTCCTACAATGAGCAGTTCTTC
>TRBJ2-3|-|-|TRBV4-1
CASSQEEGPDTQYF
TGCGCCAGCAGCCAAGAGGAGGGTCCCGATACGCAGTATTTT
>TRBJ2-1|-|few|TRBV11-2
CASSWTAGGGSDEQFF
TGTGCCAGCAGCTGGACCGCGGGCGGGGGCTCGGATGAGCAGTTCTTC
>TRBJ2-1|-|few|TRBV6-1
CASSVPSSVDEQFF
TGTGCCAGCAGTGTCCCGTCTAGCGTCGATGAGCAGTTCTTC